These 11 T cell receptor beta chains were all obtained from the same sample, sequenced in a study of cytomegalovirus exposure and HLA in healthy donors. Both 60 Vbeta primers and 13 Jbeta primers went into the PCR. The protocol was immunoSEQ multiplex PCR, while the TCRdb copy is restricted to in-frame clones and leaves out a portion. Its table lists tens of thousands of clones. The specimen was PBMCs. Receptor source: a male donor in good health and CMV-seronegative.

V and J are TRBV28 and TRBJ2-3, with TRBD1 as a possible D gene (8 bases). The V end was cut by 8 bases, the J end by 0 bases, with 24 bases between. CDR1 MDHEN and CDR2 SYDVKM come from the germline V gene. There are 18 residues in the CDR3. The CDR3 sequence is CASRGDRSRPSSTDTQYF. The CDR3 region has the DNA TGTGCCAGCCGGGGGGACAGGTCCCGACCCTCTAGCACAGATACGCAGTATTTT.

The gene calls are TRBV9 and TRBJ2-3; 15 bases match TRBD2. The trim removed 3 bases at V and 2 bases at J, leaving 10 bases unmatched. The CDR3 is made up of 19 amino acids. The germline gives CDR1 SGDLS, CDR2 YYNGEE. The CDR3 bases are TGTGCCAGCAGCGGGACTAGCGGGAGGGCGACACACTCCACAGATACGCAGTATTTT. It encodes CASSGTSGRATHSTDTQYF.

The chain uses TRBV28 and TRBJ1-4, with D perhaps matching TRBD1 (6 bases). The CDR3 runs 15 residues. Germline V lookup: CDR1 MDHEN, CDR2 SYDVKM. The ends were cut back, 2 bases at V and 7 bases at J, with 14 bases in the middle. DNA of the CDR3: TGTGCCAGCAGTTTAAGGACAGCTGGGGGTGAAAAACTGTTTTTT. Translated: CASSLRTAGGEKLFF.

The chain combines TRBV5-6 with TRBJ1-1, with 8 bases identical to TRBD1. The CDR3 totals 12 residues. CDR1 and CDR2 from the germline V gene are SGHDT and YYEEEE. The J segment lost 10 bases and the V segment lost 4 bases, leaving 6 bases of the junction unmatched. The CDR3 DNA sequence: TGTGCCAGCAGCCTATGGACAGGGAGAGCTTTCTTT. As protein: CASSLWTGRAFF.

V gene TRBV5-1 combines with J gene TRBJ2-3, with 8 bases identical to TRBD2. CDR1 and CDR2 (germline): SGHRS, YFSETQ. This CDR3 is 15 amino acids long. The V and J ends lost 5 bases and 3 bases, in that order; junction bases with no gene match: 8. The CDR3 spells CASRSAGVRTDTQYF. The DNA of the CDR3 is TGCGCCAGCAGATCAGCGGGAGTTAGAACAGATACGCAGTATTTT. Drawing the rest from reference TRBV5-1 and TRBJ2-3, the complete variable domain is KAGVTQTPRYLIKTRGQQVTLSCSPISGHRSVSWYQQTPGQGLQFLFEYFSETQRNKGNFPGRFSGRQFSNSRSEMNVSTLELGDSALYLCASRSAGVRTDTQYFGPGTRLTVL.

The chain is built from TRBV29-1 and TRBJ2-4; D gene ambiguous. Trimming left V 5 bases short and J 8 bases short, with 25 bases between. The CDR3 loop spans 16 amino acids. Germline values: CDR1 SQVTM, CDR2 ANQGSEA. The CDR3 here is CSVQTSNSLRGHIQYF. The CDR3 bases are TGCAGCGTTCAAACCTCCAACTCTCTCCGAGGCCACATTCAGTACTTC.

The chain uses TRBV9 and TRBJ2-7; 7 positions match TRBD2. Trimming removed 2 bases from V and 7 bases from J; junction bases left unmatched: 3. This CDR3 is 12 amino acids long. Germline V gives CDR1 SGDLS, CDR2 YYNGEE. CDR3 DNA: TGTGCCAGCAGCGTCCCGGGGGGAGAGCAGTACTTC. It encodes CASSVPGGEQYF.

The rearrangement joins TRBV9 to TRBJ2-7; D might be TRBD1 (5 bases). The CDR3 sequence is 13 residues long. Per the germline V gene, CDR1 is SGDLS and CDR2 is YYNGEE. V was cut by 3 bases and J by 6 bases, with 13 bases left in between. CDR3 nucleotides: TGTGCCAGCAGCGCACAGGTGATGGGCGAGCAGTACTTC. It yields the protein CASSAQVMGEQYF. The full variable domain, completed using reference TRBV9 and TRBJ2-7, is DSGVTQTPKHLITATGQRVTLRCSPRSGDLSVYWYQQSLDQGLQFLIQYYNGEERAKGNILERFSAQQFPDLHSELNLSSLELGDSALYFCASSAQVMGEQYFGPGTRLTVT.

The gene calls are TRBV9 and TRBJ2-1; 7 nucleotides align to TRBD2. V lost 0 bases and J lost 5; bases outside the gene matches: 14. CDR1 SGDLS and CDR2 YYNGEE come from the germline V gene. This CDR3 region has 18 residues. The CDR3 DNA follows: TGTGCCAGCAGCGTAGTGGGCTTTGGGGGAGGGCGGCACAATGAGCAGTTCTTC. It translates to CASSVVGFGGGRHNEQFF.

The chain's CDR3 is CASSRNPTSGTSTDTQYF. The CDR3 DNA reads TGTGCCAGCTCACGTAATCCGACTAGCGGCACTTCAACAGATACGCAGTATTTT. The chain combines TRBV18 with TRBJ2-3; 9 bases fit TRBD2. V gave up 4 bases and J gave up 3 bases; unmatched junction bases: 14. CDR3 length equals 18 residues. Germline V gene sequence: CDR1 KGHSH, CDR2 LQKENI.

CDR3 nucleotide sequence: TGTGCCAGCAGTGAAGAGGAGGGGTGGGGCCAGCGGGGTGCCTACGAGCAGTACTTC. Its protein product is CASSEEEGWGQRGAYEQYF. The chain links TRBV2 to TRBJ2-7; 7 nucleotides align to TRBD2. The V and J ends lost 1 base and 2 bases, in that order; junction bases with no gene match: 17. This CDR3 region has 19 residues. Germline CDR1 is SNHLY and CDR2 is FYNNEI.